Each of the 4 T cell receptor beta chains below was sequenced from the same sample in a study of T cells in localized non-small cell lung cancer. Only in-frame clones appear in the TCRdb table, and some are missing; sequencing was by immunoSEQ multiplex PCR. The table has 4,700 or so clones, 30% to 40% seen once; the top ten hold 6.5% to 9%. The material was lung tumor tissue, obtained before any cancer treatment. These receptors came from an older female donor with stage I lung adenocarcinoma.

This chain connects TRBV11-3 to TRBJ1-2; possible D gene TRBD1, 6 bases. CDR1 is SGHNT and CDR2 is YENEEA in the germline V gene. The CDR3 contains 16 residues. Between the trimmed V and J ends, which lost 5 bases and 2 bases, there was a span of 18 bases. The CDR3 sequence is CASSIGNQQGNYGYTF. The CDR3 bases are TGTGCCAGCAGCATTGGGAACCAACAGGGAAACTATGGCTACACCTTC.

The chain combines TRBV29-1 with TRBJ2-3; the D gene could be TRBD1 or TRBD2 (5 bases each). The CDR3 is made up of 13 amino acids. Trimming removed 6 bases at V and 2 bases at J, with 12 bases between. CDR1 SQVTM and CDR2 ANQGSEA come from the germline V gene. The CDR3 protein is CSVARDLTDTQYF. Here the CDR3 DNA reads TGCAGCGTCGCTAGGGACCTCACAGATACGCAGTATTTT.

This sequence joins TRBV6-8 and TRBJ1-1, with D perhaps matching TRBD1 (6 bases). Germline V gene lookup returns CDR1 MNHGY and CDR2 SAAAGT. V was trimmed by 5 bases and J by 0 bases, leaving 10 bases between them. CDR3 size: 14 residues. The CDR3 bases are TGTGCCAGCAGTCTACAGGGCTTGAACACTGAAGCTTTCTTT. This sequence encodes CASSLQGLNTEAFF.

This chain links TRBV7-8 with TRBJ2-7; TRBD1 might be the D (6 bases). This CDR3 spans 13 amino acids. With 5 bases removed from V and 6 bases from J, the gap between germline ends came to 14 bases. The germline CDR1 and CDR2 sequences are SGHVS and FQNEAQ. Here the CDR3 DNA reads TGTGCCAGCAGCCCGGACAGTGGCGGCGAGCAGTACTTC. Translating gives CASSPDSGGEQYF. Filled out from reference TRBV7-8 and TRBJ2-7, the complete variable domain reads GAGVSQSPRYKVAKRGQDVALRCDPISGHVSLFWYQQALGQGPEFLTYFQNEAQLDKSGLPSDRFFAERPEGSVSTLKIQRTQQEDSAVYLCASSPDSGGEQYFGPGTRLTVT.